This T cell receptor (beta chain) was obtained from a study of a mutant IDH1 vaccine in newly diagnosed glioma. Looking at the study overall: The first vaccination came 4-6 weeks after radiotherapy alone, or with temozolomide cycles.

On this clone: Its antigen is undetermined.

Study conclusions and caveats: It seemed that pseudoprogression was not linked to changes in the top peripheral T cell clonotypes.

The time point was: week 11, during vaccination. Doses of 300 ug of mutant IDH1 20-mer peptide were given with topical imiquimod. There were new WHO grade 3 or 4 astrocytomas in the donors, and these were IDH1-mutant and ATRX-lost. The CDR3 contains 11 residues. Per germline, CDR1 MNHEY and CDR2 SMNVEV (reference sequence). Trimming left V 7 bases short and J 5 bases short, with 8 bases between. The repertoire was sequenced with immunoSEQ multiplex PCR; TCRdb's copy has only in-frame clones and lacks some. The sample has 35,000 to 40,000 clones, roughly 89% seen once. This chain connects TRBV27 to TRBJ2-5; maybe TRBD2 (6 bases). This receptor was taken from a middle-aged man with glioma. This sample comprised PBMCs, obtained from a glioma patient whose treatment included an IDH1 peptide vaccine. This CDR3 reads CASTRGETQYF. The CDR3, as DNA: TGTGCCAGCACCCGGGGGGAGACCCAGTACTTC.